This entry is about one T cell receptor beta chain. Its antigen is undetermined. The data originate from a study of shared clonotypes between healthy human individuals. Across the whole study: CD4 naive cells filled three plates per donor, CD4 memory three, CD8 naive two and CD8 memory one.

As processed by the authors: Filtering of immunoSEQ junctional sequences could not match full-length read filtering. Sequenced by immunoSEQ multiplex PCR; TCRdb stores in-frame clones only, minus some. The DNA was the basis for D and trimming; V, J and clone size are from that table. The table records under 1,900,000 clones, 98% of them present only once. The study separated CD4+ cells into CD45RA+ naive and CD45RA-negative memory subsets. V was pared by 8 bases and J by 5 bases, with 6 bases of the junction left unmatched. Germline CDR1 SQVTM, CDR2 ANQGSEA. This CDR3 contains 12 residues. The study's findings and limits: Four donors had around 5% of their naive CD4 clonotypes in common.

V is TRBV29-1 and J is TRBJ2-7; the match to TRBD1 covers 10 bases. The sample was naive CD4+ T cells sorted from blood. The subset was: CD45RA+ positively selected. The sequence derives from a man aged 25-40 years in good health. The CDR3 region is CSPGTGDHEQYF. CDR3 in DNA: TGCAGCCCCGGGACAGGGGACCACGAGCAGTACTTC.